Presented here are 18 T cell receptor beta chains from one specimen sequenced in a study of cytomegalovirus exposure and HLA in healthy donors. Data came from immunoSEQ multiplex PCR; TCRdb stores just in-frame clones and leaves some out. The data hold hundreds of thousands of clones, with roughly 87% observed a single time. The sample taken for sequencing was PBMCs. The receptors here all came from a man younger than 35 in good health and CMV-seropositive.

The chain is built from TRBV5-1 and TRBJ2-3, with 10 bases matching TRBD2. CDR1 is SGHRS and CDR2 is YFSETQ in the germline V gene. The CDR3 is 19 amino acids. V lost 0 bases to trimming and J lost 0 bases; unmatched junction nucleotides: 10. The CDR3: CASSLVGTSGTISTDTQYF. CDR3 coding DNA: TGCGCCAGCAGCTTGGTTGGTACTAGCGGGACAATCAGCACAGATACGCAGTATTTT.

V usage is TRBV4-3 and J usage is TRBJ2-1; maybe TRBD2 (6 bases). The germline V gene encodes CDR1 LGHNA and CDR2 YSLEER. Trimming stripped 1 base from V and 9 bases from J, with 10 bases between. The CDR3 consists of 13 residues. DNA for the CDR3: TGCGCCAGCAGCCAAGGGTTCGGGGGTGAGCAGTTCTTC. This encodes CASSQGFGGEQFF.

This chain joins TRBV5-1 and TRBJ1-4; 10 bases align to TRBD1. The CDR3 runs to 15 residues. Germline-derived CDR1 and CDR2 are SGHRS and YFSETQ. After removal of 0 bases from V and 8 bases from J, the junction contained 4 bases not matched to a gene. The CDR3: CASSLAGQGREKLFF. CDR3 sequence (DNA): TGCGCCAGCAGCTTGGCGGGACAGGGGCGGGAAAAACTGTTTTTT.

CDR3: CASSHVVGGPDTGELFF. In DNA form, the CDR3 reads TGCGCCAGCAGCCACGTCGTCGGAGGGCCTGACACCGGGGAGCTGTTTTTT. This sequence joins TRBV4-3 and TRBJ2-2; D possibly corresponds to TRBD2 (6 bases). Germline CDR1 is LGHNA and CDR2 is YSLEER. This CDR3 is built from 17 residues. Trimming cost V 3 bases and J 3 bases, with 17 bases left between them.

The gene calls are TRBV27 and TRBJ2-7; tentative D call: TRBD2 (5 bases). The CDR3 loop spans 14 amino acids. CDR1 is MNHEY, CDR2 SMNVEV, per germline (reference sequence). Trimming left V 2 bases short and J 6 bases short, with 14 bases between. The CDR3 reads CASSLRREDIEQYF. The CDR3 DNA follows: TGTGCCAGCAGTTTAAGACGGGAAGATATCGAGCAGTACTTC.

The chain links TRBV7-9 to TRBJ2-2; no firm D call. The CDR3 extends over 15 amino acids. From germline, CDR1 is SEHNR and CDR2 FQNEAQ (reference sequence). Trimming pared 0 bases from V and 3 bases from J, leaving 8 bases between. CDR3 amino acids: CASSLAELYTGELFF. The CDR3 region has the DNA TGTGCCAGCAGCTTAGCGGAACTATACACCGGGGAGCTGTTTTTT.

This clone has a single count. The chain recombines TRBV6-1 with TRBJ2-3, with D possibly being TRBD2 (6 bases). CDR1 and CDR2 (germline): MNHNS, SASEGT. Trimming removed 2 bases at V and 10 bases at J, with 25 bases between. This CDR3 has 17 residues. CDR3 coding DNA: TGTGCCAGCAGTGAATATTCTTGGGGGGAGTTAAGGCCGGCGCAGTATTTT. Protein: CASSEYSWGELRPAQYF.

CDR3 sequence: CASSVEFSYNEQFF. The CDR3 DNA follows: TGTGCCAGCTCAGTAGAGTTCTCCTACAATGAGCAGTTCTTC. The V gene is TRBV2, the J gene TRBJ2-1, with unresolved D. The length of the CDR3 is 14 residues. V lost 8 bases, J lost 0 bases, and 11 bases lay in between. Germline V lookup: CDR1 SNHLY, CDR2 FYNNEI. Full variable domain (rest looked up from reference TRBV2 and TRBJ2-1): EPEVTQTPSHQVTQMGQEVILRCVPISNHLYFYWYRQILGQKVEFLVSFYNNEISEKSEIFDDQFSVERPDGSNFTLKIRSTKLEDSAMYFCASSVEFSYNEQFFGPGTRLTVL.

This clone has only one observation. The V and J genes are TRBV2 and TRBJ2-7; D might be TRBD2 (6 bases). This CDR3 comprises 17 residues. Trimming left V 6 bases short and J 2 bases short, with 23 bases between. Germline CDR1 SNHLY, CDR2 FYNNEI. CDR3 residues: CASSRLGTRATTYEQYF. CDR3 nucleotides: TGTGCCAGCAGCCGCCTTGGGACTCGGGCAACAACCTACGAGCAGTACTTC.

This clone was recorded a few times. The chain couples TRBV19 to TRBJ1-2; no clear D. V lost 8 bases, J lost 4 bases, and 20 bases lay in between. CDR3 length: 15 amino acids. Germline V gene sequence: CDR1 LNHDA, CDR2 SQIVND (reference sequence). The CDR3 bases are TGTGCCAGTTACGGATGGCGAAAAACGTCCTATGGCTACACCTTC. This translates into CASYGWRKTSYGYTF.

The chain couples TRBV12-5 to TRBJ2-7; 7 positions match TRBD1. The CDR3 is 13 amino acids. Trimming removed 0 bases from V and 5 bases from J; junction bases left unmatched: 1. Germline lookup yields CDR1 LGHNT and CDR2 FRNRAP. In DNA, the CDR3 is TGTGCTAGTGGTTTGGTAGACAGGGACGAGCAGTACTTC. Translation gives CASGLVDRDEQYF.

In its sample, this clone was seen once. This chain uses TRBV5-1 with TRBJ1-2; D is undetermined. Looked up from germline, CDR1 is SGHRS and CDR2 is YFSETQ. This CDR3 is built from 14 residues. The V end lost 0 bases, the J end lost 0 bases, and 6 bases lay between the germline ends. The CDR3 loop reads CASSLVTTNYGYTF. Written as DNA, the CDR3 is TGCGCCAGCAGCTTGGTTACGACTAACTATGGCTACACCTTC.

This clone has a single count. The chain employs TRBV29-1 and TRBJ2-1, with 8 positions matching TRBD2. The ends lost 4 bases at V and 7 bases at J; junction bases unmatched: 15. This CDR3 is built from 16 residues. From germline, CDR1 is SQVTM and CDR2 ANQGSEA. This CDR3 reads CSVARAIGGRKNEQFF. Written as DNA, the CDR3 is TGCAGCGTTGCTCGGGCCATTGGCGGGAGGAAAAATGAGCAGTTCTTC.

The gene calls are TRBV29-1 and TRBJ2-2; TRBD1 matches 8 bases. From germline, CDR1 is SQVTM and CDR2 ANQGSEA. With V trimmed by 2 bases and J by 7 bases, 3 bases remained unmatched. The CDR3 has 13 residues. CDR3 nucleotides: TGCAGCGTTGAATCAGGGGGCGGCGGGGAGCTGTTTTTT. Protein sequence: CSVESGGGGELFF.

The DNA of the CDR3 is TGCGCCAGCAGCTTGGTCCCGGGGGAAAACACTGAAGCTTTCTTT. Residues: CASSLVPGENTEAFF. The chain employs TRBV5-1 and TRBJ1-1, with a possible D match to TRBD1 (5 bases). The V end was cut by 0 bases, the J end by 2 bases, with 11 bases between. The CDR3 contains 15 residues. Germline CDR1 and CDR2: SGHRS and YFSETQ.

The V call is TRBV5-1, the J call TRBJ2-2, with 7 bases that match TRBD1. The V segment lost 1 base and the J segment 6 bases; nucleotides outside the gene matches: 6. Germline V gene data show CDR1 as SGHRS and CDR2 as YFSETQ. The CDR3 runs 15 residues. In DNA form, the CDR3 reads TGCGCCAGCAGCTTGCAGACCGGACAGGCCGGGGAGCTGTTTTTT. Translation gives CASSLQTGQAGELFF.

The V call is TRBV11-2, the J call TRBJ2-7; unclear D gene. The CDR3 runs to 12 residues. Trimming took off 1 base at V and 6 bases at J, with 7 bases between the two ends. From germline, CDR1 is SGHAT and CDR2 FQNNGV. CDR3 protein: CASSLGRLEQYF. The DNA of the CDR3 is TGTGCCAGCAGCTTAGGCAGGCTCGAGCAGTACTTC.

The V gene is TRBV30, the J gene TRBJ1-5; 7 bases fit TRBD1. Germline V gene lookup returns CDR1 GTSNPN and CDR2 SVGIG (reference sequence). CDR3 length: 16 residues. Trimming at V came to 0 bases and at J to 2 bases, leaving 7 bases not matched to a gene. The CDR3 DNA reads as TGTGCCTGGAGTGTACTGACAGGGAGCGGCAATCAGCCCCAGCATTTT. Amino acid sequence: CAWSVLTGSGNQPQHF.